The rows below give T cell receptor beta chains drawn from one sample of a study of cytomegalovirus exposure and HLA in healthy donors. The data were produced by immunoSEQ multiplex PCR, yet TCRdb's version contains in-frame clones alone and is incomplete. The data hold around 230,000 clones, with approximately 83% observed a single time. Sequencing was carried out using PBMCs. These receptors all stem from a woman in her 30s in good health and CMV-seropositive. Both conserved end residues are part of each CDR3. The D gene is left open where the match is weak. Clone size is shown for a subset of rows, as once, few, many or a class of expanded clone.

d_gene	v_gene	len	abundance	j_gene	CDR3aa	CDR3nt
-	TRBV30	16	-	TRBJ1-3	CAWSRLLPSSGNTIYF	TGTGCCTGGAGCAGACTCCTTCCTAGCTCTGGAAACACCATATATTTT
TRBD1	TRBV6-1	15	few	TRBJ1-5	CASSEGTGGNQPQHF	TGTGCCAGCAGTGAAGGGACAGGGGGTAATCAGCCCCAGCATTTT
-	TRBV6-1	14	-	TRBJ2-7	CASRPPGSFYEQYF	TGTGCCAGCAGACCCCCGGGATCTTTCTACGAGCAGTACTTC
-	TRBV19	15	-	TRBJ2-7	CASSIATFSTYEQYF	TGTGCCAGTAGTATCGCGACATTTTCAACCTACGAGCAGTACTTC
-	TRBV30	12	-	TRBJ1-2	CAGRAPHYGYTF	TGTGCCGGGAGGGCTCCCCACTATGGCTACACCTTC
-	TRBV7-9	15	-	TRBJ2-1	CASSKTGATYNEQFF	TGTGCCAGCAGCAAAACGGGAGCCACCTACAATGAGCAGTTCTTC
-	TRBV18	14	-	TRBJ2-1	CASSSQAGVNEQFF	TGTGCCAGCTCCTCACAGGCAGGGGTGAATGAGCAGTTCTTC
-	TRBV28	15	-	TRBJ1-3	CASSLGQTSGNTIYF	TGTGCCAGCAGCCTAGGACAGACCTCTGGAAACACCATATATTTT
TRBD1	TRBV6-5	14	-	TRBJ1-2	CASSYGTGAYGYTF	TGTGCCAGCAGTTACGGGACAGGGGCTTATGGCTACACCTTC
-	TRBV10-3	14	-	TRBJ2-2	CAIGRGGSTGELFF	TGTGCCATCGGGCGAGGAGGATCGACCGGGGAGCTGTTTTTT
TRBD2	TRBV7-9	14	-	TRBJ2-1	CASSRGGSYNEQFF	TGTGCCAGCAGCCGGGGGGGATCCTACAATGAGCAGTTCTTC
TRBD2	TRBV6-6	13	-	TRBJ2-7	CASSRLADYEQYF	TGTGCCAGCAGCCGACTAGCAGATTACGAGCAGTACTTC
TRBD2	TRBV19	16	-	TRBJ2-1	CASSIPLAGEGNEQFF	TGTGCCAGTAGTATACCTCTAGCGGGAGAGGGGAATGAGCAGTTCTTC
TRBD1	TRBV6-1	12	-	TRBJ1-5	CASSFRDSDQHF	TGTGCCAGCAGTTTCCGGGACAGCGACCAGCATTTT
-	TRBV5-1	14	once	TRBJ1-1	CASSLAALDSSAFF	TGCGCCAGCAGCTTGGCCGCACTCGACTCTTCGGCTTTCTTT